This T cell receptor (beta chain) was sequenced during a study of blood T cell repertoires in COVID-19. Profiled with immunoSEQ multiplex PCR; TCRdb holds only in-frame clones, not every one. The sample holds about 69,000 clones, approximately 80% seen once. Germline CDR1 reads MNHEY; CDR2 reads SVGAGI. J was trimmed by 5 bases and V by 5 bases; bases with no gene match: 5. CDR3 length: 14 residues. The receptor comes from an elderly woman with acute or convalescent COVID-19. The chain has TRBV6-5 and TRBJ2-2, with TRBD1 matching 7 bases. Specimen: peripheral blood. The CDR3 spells CASSITGVTGELFF. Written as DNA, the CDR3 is TGTGCCAGCAGTATCACAGGGGTTACCGGGGAGCTGTTTTTT.